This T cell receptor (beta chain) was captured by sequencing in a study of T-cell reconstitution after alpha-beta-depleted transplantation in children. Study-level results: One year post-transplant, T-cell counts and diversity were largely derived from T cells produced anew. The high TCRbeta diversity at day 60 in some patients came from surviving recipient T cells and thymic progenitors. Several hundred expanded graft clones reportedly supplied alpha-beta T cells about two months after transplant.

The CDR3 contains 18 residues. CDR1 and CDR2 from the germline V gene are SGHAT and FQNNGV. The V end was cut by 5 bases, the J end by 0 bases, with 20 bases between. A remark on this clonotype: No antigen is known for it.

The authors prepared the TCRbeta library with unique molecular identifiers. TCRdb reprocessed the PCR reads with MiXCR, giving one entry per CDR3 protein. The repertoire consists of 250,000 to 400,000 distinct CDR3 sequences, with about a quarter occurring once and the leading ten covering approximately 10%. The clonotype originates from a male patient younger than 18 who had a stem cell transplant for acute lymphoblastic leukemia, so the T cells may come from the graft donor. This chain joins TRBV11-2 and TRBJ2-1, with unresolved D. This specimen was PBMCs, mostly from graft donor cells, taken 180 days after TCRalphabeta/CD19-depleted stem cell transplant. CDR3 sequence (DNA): TGTGCCAGCAGCCCCCTATTTGGGTATCCCAGCTCCTACAATGAGCAGTTCTTC. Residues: CASSPLFGYPSSYNEQFF.